This entry lists 7 T cell receptor beta chains sequenced from one sample in a study of control samples from healthy donors and cancer patients. Clones were read by immunoSEQ multiplex PCR, and TCRdb kept only the in-frame ones, dropping some. The sample has about 170,000 clones, 85% to 90% seen once. The sequenced sample consisted of blood. These receptors were obtained from a woman aged 30 to 39 in good health.

The rearrangement uses TRBV7-8 and TRBJ2-2; 13 bases map to TRBD2. The germline CDR1 and CDR2 sequences are SGHVS and FQNEAQ. The length of the CDR3 is 16 residues. V shed 5 bases and J 4 bases; nucleotides not matched to a gene: 4. CDR3 sequence: CASSPRTSGSTGELFF. In DNA form, the CDR3 reads TGTGCCAGCAGCCCCCGGACTAGCGGGAGCACCGGGGAGCTGTTTTTT. The variable domain in full, with the rest retrieved from reference TRBV7-8 and TRBJ2-2, is GAGVSQSPRYKVAKRGQDVALRCDPISGHVSLFWYQQALGQGPEFLTYFQNEAQLDKSGLPSDRFFAERPEGSVSTLKIQRTQQEDSAVYLCASSPRTSGSTGELFFGEGSRLTVL.

Concerning this clone: This specimen includes other DNA sequences encoding the same CDR3. V usage is TRBV29-1 and J usage is TRBJ1-5; D gene unclear. Looked up from germline, CDR1 is SQVTM and CDR2 is ANQGSEA. Trimming removed 4 bases at V and 0 bases at J, with 7 bases between. The CDR3 sequence is 13 residues long. DNA for the CDR3: TGCAGCGTTGGCGAGAATAGCAATCAGCCCCAGCATTTT. This translates into CSVGENSNQPQHF.

The chain carries TRBV30 and TRBJ1-2; a weak D match, TRBD1 (5 bases). The germline V and J ends were trimmed by 2 bases and 0 bases, with 16 bases remaining between them. Germline CDR1 reads GTSNPN; CDR2 reads SVGIG (reference sequence). This CDR3 spans 16 amino acids. CDR3 bases: TGTGCCTGGAGTCCACCCTGGGTGGGGCCTAACTATGGCTACACCTTC. Translated, it gives CAWSPPWVGPNYGYTF.

The chain recombines TRBV28 with TRBJ1-1, with unresolved D. Trimming shortened V by 6 bases and J by 4 bases, and 18 bases separated the two germline ends. Germline CDR1 MDHEN, CDR2 SYDVKM. The CDR3 consists of 15 residues. Here the CDR3 DNA reads TGTGCCAGCAGCCCCCATCAGGACGTTGGCACTGAAGCTTTCTTT. Encoded protein: CASSPHQDVGTEAFF.

The chain carries TRBV27 and TRBJ2-1; 9 bases are shared with TRBD1. Germline CDR1 reads MNHEY; CDR2 reads SMNVEV (reference sequence). This CDR3 is built from 13 residues. Trimming removed 8 bases from V and 8 bases from J; junction bases left unmatched: 7. The CDR3 reads CASQDRGIDEQFF. CDR3 bases: TGTGCCAGCCAGGACAGGGGTATAGATGAGCAGTTCTTC.

The gene calls are TRBV28 and TRBJ2-1; tentatively, D is TRBD1 (5 bases). V was clipped by 3 bases and J by 4 bases, with 16 bases between them. This CDR3 is 16 amino acids long. Germline CDR1 and CDR2: MDHEN and SYDVKM. The CDR3 DNA is TGTGCCAGCAGTTTCTATATGCAGGGATTTTACAATGAGCAGTTCTTC. The encoded protein is CASSFYMQGFYNEQFF.

The chain is built from TRBV27 and TRBJ2-7; 9 positions match TRBD1. V shed 2 bases, J shed 3 bases, and the junction held 5 bases outside the gene matches. Germline loops: CDR1 MNHEY, CDR2 SMNVEV (reference sequence). The CDR3 extends over 15 amino acids. For the CDR3, the DNA is TGTGCCAGCAGTTTAGAGGGGACAGGGATCTACGAGCAGTACTTC. It codes for CASSLEGTGIYEQYF.